The text below deals with one T cell receptor beta chain. Its antigen is unknown. This sample stems from a study of shared clonotypes between healthy human individuals. Whole-study findings and limits: The study generally estimated greater richness for naive than memory subsets.

The germline V gene encodes CDR1 MDHEN and CDR2 SYDVKM. The CDR3 has 16 residues. J lost 5 bases, V lost 5 bases, and 13 bases had no gene match. CD45RA-negative memory and CD45RA+ naive subsets were split from the CD4+ cells. A deep-level run was used for the assay. Evenly divided among several immunoSEQ plates was the genomic DNA of each subset. Profiling relied on immunoSEQ multiplex PCR, and the TCRdb table lists in-frame clones only, not all of them. The table records about 2.4 million clones, 80% to 95% of them present only once. This chain links TRBV28 with TRBJ2-5; 8 bases fit TRBD2. The sequencing sample was made of naive CD4+ T cells from PBMCs. Subset in this sample: CD45RA+ positively selected. This sequence originates from a man younger than 30 in good health. Some clones in this sample may be carry-over from other donors' samples. The CDR3 DNA is TGTGCCAGCAGTATAATGGGACTAGAGGGCCCGGAGACCCAGTACTTC. This encodes CASSIMGLEGPETQYF.